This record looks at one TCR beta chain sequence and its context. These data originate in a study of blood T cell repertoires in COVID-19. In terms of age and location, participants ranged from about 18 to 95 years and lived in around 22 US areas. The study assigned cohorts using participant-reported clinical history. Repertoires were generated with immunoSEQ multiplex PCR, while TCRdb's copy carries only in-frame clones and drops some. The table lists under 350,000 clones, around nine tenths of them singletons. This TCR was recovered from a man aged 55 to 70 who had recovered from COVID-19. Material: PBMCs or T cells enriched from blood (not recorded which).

CDR3 DNA: TGTGCCAGCAGTTTTGGACAGGGGCCCTACAATGAGCAGTTCTTC. As protein: CASSFGQGPYNEQFF. This sequence joins TRBV27 and TRBJ2-1, with TRBD1 identical over 9 bases. Germline V lookup: CDR1 MNHEY, CDR2 SMNVEV (reference sequence). After removal of 3 bases from V and 2 bases from J, the junction contained 2 bases not matched to a gene. This CDR3 comprises 15 residues.